The 29 T cell receptor beta chains given below trace back to one sample, sequenced in a study of blood T cell repertoires in COVID-19. Generated by immunoSEQ multiplex PCR, the TCRdb table keeps only in-frame clones and is missing some. The table includes approximately 110,000 clones, roughly 80% detected once. The sequenced sample consisted of peripheral blood. Receptor source: a woman in her seventies with acute or convalescent COVID-19.

The chain joins TRBV11-2 to TRBJ2-5; D is uncertain. The V end was cut by 5 bases, the J end by 4 bases, with 8 bases between. The length of the CDR3 is 12 residues. Germline lookup yields CDR1 SGHAT and CDR2 FQNNGV. Written as DNA, the CDR3 is TGTGCCAGCAGCCCTACCGGAGAGACCCAGTACTTC. Encoded protein: CASSPTGETQYF.

The rearrangement joins TRBV10-3 to TRBJ1-5; TRBD1 matches at 8 bases. Germline CDR1 is ENHRY and CDR2 is SYGVKD. The trim removed 4 bases at V and 0 bases at J, leaving 2 bases unmatched. The CDR3 totals 15 residues. DNA for the CDR3: TGTGCCATCAGTGCGACAGGGGATAGCAATCAGCCCCAGCATTTT. This sequence encodes CAISATGDSNQPQHF.

The chain carries TRBV30 and TRBJ2-5; TRBD2 aligns across 14 bases. Trimming cost V 4 bases and J 5 bases; bases outside gene matches: 6. Germline V CDR1 and CDR2: GTSNPN, SVGIG (reference sequence). This CDR3 spans 15 amino acids. The CDR3 nucleotides are TGTGCCTGGACGACTAGCGGGGGGGCCGGGGAGACCCAGTACTTC. Its protein is CAWTTSGGAGETQYF.

The rearrangement links TRBV29-1 to TRBJ1-2; the match to TRBD1 covers 8 bases. This CDR3 region has 13 residues. The germline gives CDR1 SQVTM, CDR2 ANQGSEA. Trimming removed 6 bases from V and 4 bases from J; junction bases left unmatched: 7. The CDR3 is CSVEDREGYGYTF. CDR3 in DNA: TGCAGCGTGGAGGACAGGGAGGGCTATGGCTACACCTTC.

J is TRBJ2-2 and V is TRBV7-9; 9 bases align to TRBD1. The CDR3 length is 15 residues. Germline lookup yields CDR1 SEHNR and CDR2 FQNEAQ (reference sequence). V dropped 7 bases and J dropped 5; count of bases not matched to a gene: 8. The CDR3 DNA is TGTGCCAGCACCCTTCAGACAGGGGGAACCGGGGAGCTGTTTTTT. Its translation: CASTLQTGGTGELFF.

The chain couples TRBV6-6 to TRBJ2-7, with 9 bases aligning to TRBD1. The CDR3 runs 16 residues. V shed 2 bases and J 1 base; nucleotides not matched to a gene: 6. Germline CDR1 reads MNHNY; CDR2 reads SVGAGI (reference sequence). The CDR3 DNA sequence: TGTGCCAGCAGTTACGCAACAGGGGGCGCATCCTACGAGCAGTACTTC. It translates to CASSYATGGASYEQYF.

V gene TRBV9 combines with J gene TRBJ2-3; 11 bases align to TRBD2. The V and J ends lost 1 base and 6 bases, in that order; junction bases with no gene match: 7. The germline CDR1 and CDR2 sequences are SGDLS and YYNGEE. CDR3 length equals 16 residues. The CDR3 spells CASSVTSGGARDTQYF. Written as DNA, the CDR3 is TGTGCCAGCAGCGTAACTAGCGGGGGTGCGCGGGATACGCAGTATTTT.

This chain uses TRBV2 with TRBJ2-7; D remains ambiguous. V dropped 6 bases and J dropped 3 bases, with 6 bases sitting between them. Germline loops: CDR1 SNHLY, CDR2 FYNNEI. The CDR3 is made up of 11 amino acids. The CDR3 DNA reads as TGTGCCAGCAGGGAATACTACGAGCAGTACTTC. Protein sequence: CASREYYEQYF.

The CDR3 DNA follows: TGCGCCAGCAGCTTGACATCCCCTAATGAAAAACTGTTTTTT. Protein product: CASSLTSPNEKLFF. The chain links TRBV5-1 to TRBJ1-4; no clear D gene. The germline V and J ends were trimmed by 1 base and 3 bases, with 7 bases remaining between them. The CDR3 is made up of 14 amino acids. CDR1 SGHRS and CDR2 YFSETQ come from the germline V gene.

There are a few counts of this clone. This sequence joins TRBV9 and TRBJ2-3; TRBD1 matches at 7 bases. The CDR3 has 12 residues. Trimming removed 4 bases from V and 5 bases from J; junction bases left unmatched: 1. Looked up from germline, CDR1 is SGDLS and CDR2 is YYNGEE. This CDR3 is CASSRTGDTQYF. The CDR3 DNA is TGTGCCAGCAGCCGGACAGGAGATACGCAGTATTTT.

The chain links TRBV3-1 (or the pseudogene TRBV3-2) to TRBJ1-3, with 7 nucleotides matching TRBD1. The ends lost 2 bases at V and 0 bases at J; junction bases unmatched: 7. The germline gives CDR1 LGHDT, CDR2 YNNKEL (reference sequence). This CDR3 has 17 amino acids. The CDR3 bases are TGTGCCAGCAGCCAAATCTTAGGGACAGCCTCTGGAAACACCATATATTTT. This codes for CASSQILGTASGNTIYF.

The CDR3, as DNA: TGTGCCAGCACCCAGGGCGGGGTTGGGATCGAAGCTTTCTTT. The encoded protein is CASTQGGVGIEAFF. The V and J genes are TRBV3-1 (or the pseudogene TRBV3-2) and TRBJ1-1; possible D gene TRBD1, 5 bases. Trimming removed 7 bases at V and 8 bases at J, with 20 bases between. The CDR3 runs 14 residues. Germline values: CDR1 LGHDT, CDR2 YNNKEL (reference sequence).

The chain has TRBV3-1 (or the pseudogene TRBV3-2) and TRBJ2-1, with TRBD2 matching over 9 bases. The CDR3 has 14 residues. Germline V gene sequence: CDR1 LGHDT, CDR2 YNNKEL (reference sequence). V gave up 8 bases and J gave up 4 bases; unmatched junction bases: 6. This chain's CDR3 is CASGWRGGYNEQFF. In DNA, the CDR3 is TGTGCCAGCGGTTGGCGGGGGGGATACAATGAGCAGTTCTTC.

The chain couples TRBV11-2 to TRBJ2-7; TRBD2 matches 7 bases. The V and J ends lost 2 bases and 1 base, in that order; junction bases with no gene match: 5. Germline CDR1 SGHAT, CDR2 FQNNGV. The CDR3 is 15 residues long. The CDR3 spells CASSLNRGVSYEQYF. Written as DNA, the CDR3 is TGTGCCAGCAGCTTAAATCGGGGGGTGTCCTACGAGCAGTACTTC.

V gene TRBV10-3 combines with J gene TRBJ1-2; 9 bases agree with TRBD1. The CDR3 sequence is 14 residues long. J gave up 10 bases and V 6 bases, and 12 bases lay outside the gene matches. Germline CDR1 and CDR2: ENHRY and SYGVKD. This chain's CDR3 is CAISYPGTGTYYTF. The CDR3 DNA reads TGTGCCATCAGCTACCCAGGGACAGGGACCTACTACACCTTC.

The V and J genes are TRBV7-6 and TRBJ2-2; TRBD2 agrees at 14 bases. There are 19 residues in the CDR3. Per the germline V gene, CDR1 is SGHVS and CDR2 is FNYEAQ. Trimming took 4 bases from V and 0 from J; bases not matched to a gene: 7. The CDR3 nucleotides read TGTGCCAGCAGCTCCCGGACTAGCGGGGGGACTACGAACACCGGGGAGCTGTTTTTT. Encoded protein: CASSSRTSGGTTNTGELFF.

This chain connects TRBV6-5 to TRBJ2-7; the D is unclear. CDR3 length equals 11 residues. Germline loops: CDR1 MNHEY, CDR2 SVGAGI. The V gene lost 6 bases and the J gene lost 2 bases, with 5 bases spanning the gap. CDR3: CASRETYEQYF. CDR3 DNA sequence: TGTGCCAGCAGGGAGACCTACGAGCAGTACTTC.

This sequence joins TRBV29-1 and TRBJ1-1; D remains unclear. V dropped 3 bases and J dropped 5 bases, with 7 bases sitting between them. CDR3 size: 11 residues. Per the germline V gene, CDR1 is SQVTM and CDR2 is ANQGSEA. CDR3: CSVDPGTEAFF. CDR3 nucleotide sequence: TGCAGCGTTGATCCCGGGACTGAAGCTTTCTTT.

This clone came up once. This chain joins TRBV28 and TRBJ1-5; TRBD1 aligns across 7 bases. With V trimmed by 4 bases and J by 3 bases, 9 bases remained unmatched. Germline V gene data show CDR1 as MDHEN and CDR2 as SYDVKM. The CDR3 consists of 16 residues. The CDR3 loop reads CASSSAHRGFNQPQHF. CDR3 nucleotides: TGTGCCAGCAGTTCAGCCCACAGGGGTTTCAATCAGCCCCAGCATTTT.

The rearrangement uses TRBV5-4 and TRBJ1-2; 7 bases line up with TRBD1. The V gene's germline CDR1 is SGHNT and CDR2 YYREEE (reference sequence). The J segment lost 4 bases and the V segment lost 0 bases, leaving 3 bases of the junction unmatched. The CDR3 is made up of 14 amino acids. The DNA for the CDR3 is TGTGCCAGCAGCTTGGTGTCAGGGGGCTATGGCTACACCTTC. This codes for CASSLVSGGYGYTF. Drawing the rest from reference TRBV5-4 and TRBJ1-2, the complete variable domain is ETGVTQSPTHLIKTRGQQVTLRCSSQSGHNTVSWYQQALGQGPQFIFQYYREEENGRGNFPPRFSGLQFPNYSSELNVNALELDDSALYLCASSLVSGGYGYTFGSGTRLTVV.

The CDR3 loop reads CASSIVAGEYEQYF. CDR3 nucleotides: TGTGCCAGTAGTATAGTGGCAGGGGAATACGAGCAGTACTTC. V is TRBV19 and J is TRBJ2-7, with D tentatively TRBD1 (6 bases). CDR1 and CDR2 (germline): LNHDA, SQIVND (reference sequence). Trimming left V 1 base short and J 4 bases short, with 11 bases between. There are 14 residues in the CDR3.

The CDR3 DNA is TGTGCCAGCTCACCAGATGAGACAGGGTATGGCTACACCTTC. Its translation: CASSPDETGYGYTF. The chain joins TRBV18 to TRBJ1-2; TRBD1 agrees at 7 bases. This CDR3 contains 14 residues. Looked up from germline, CDR1 is KGHSH and CDR2 is LQKENI. V gave up 2 bases and J gave up 5 bases; unmatched junction bases: 5. The full variable domain, completed using reference TRBV18 and TRBJ1-2, is NAGVMQNPRHLVRRRGQEARLRCSPMKGHSHVYWYRQLPEEGLKFMVYLQKENIIDESGMPKERFSAEFPKEGPSILRIQQVVRGDSAAYFCASSPDETGYGYTFGSGTRLTVV.

CDR3 loop: CAWSVDRGNQPQHF. CDR3 in DNA: TGTGCCTGGAGTGTTGACAGGGGCAATCAGCCCCAGCATTTT. The chain couples TRBV30 to TRBJ1-5; 7 positions match TRBD1. This CDR3 is 14 amino acids long. With V trimmed by 0 bases and J by 2 bases, 1 base remained unmatched. Per the germline V gene, CDR1 is GTSNPN and CDR2 is SVGIG (reference sequence). The full variable domain, completed using reference TRBV30 and TRBJ1-5, is SQTIHQWPATLVQPVGSPLSLECTVEGTSNPNLYWYRQAAGRGLQLLFYSVGIGQISSEVPQNLSASRPQDRQFILSSKKLLLSDSGFYLCAWSVDRGNQPQHFGDGTRLSIL.

CDR3 sequence (DNA): TGTGCCAGCAGCTCCCGGGACAGGGATTACGAGCAGTACTTC. Amino acids: CASSSRDRDYEQYF. The rearrangement uses TRBV5-4 and TRBJ2-7; 9 nucleotides match TRBD1. The V gene end was trimmed by 3 bases and the J gene end by 4 bases; junction bases not matched to a gene: 5. Germline CDR1 is SGHNT and CDR2 is YYREEE (reference sequence). This CDR3 spans 14 amino acids.

The chain joins TRBV4-1 to TRBJ2-5; 8 bases agree with TRBD2. The V gene end was trimmed by 2 bases and the J gene end by 5 bases; junction bases not matched to a gene: 4. Germline-derived CDR1 and CDR2 are MGHRA and YSYEKL. This CDR3 has 14 residues. In nucleotides, the CDR3 is TGCGCCAGCAGCCAACACGGGGGGGCGGAGACCCAGTACTTC. This codes for CASSQHGGAETQYF.

V usage is TRBV6-4 and J usage is TRBJ2-1, with D maybe TRBD1 (6 bases). With 4 bases removed from V and 10 bases from J, the gap between germline ends came to 11 bases. The CDR3 is 12 residues long. CDR1 MRHNA and CDR2 SNTAGT come from the germline V gene. The CDR3 nucleotides are TGTGCCAGCAGTGCCACAGGGTTAGAGCAGTTCTTC. Translation gives CASSATGLEQFF.

This rearrangement joins TRBV11-2 to TRBJ1-6; TRBD1 aligns across 8 bases. From germline, CDR1 is SGHAT and CDR2 FQNNGV. V lost 5 bases and J lost 9; bases outside the gene matches: 9. This CDR3 has 15 amino acids. Here the CDR3 reads CASSPRGQGASPLHF. In nucleotides, the CDR3 is TGTGCCAGCAGCCCTCGGGGGCAGGGGGCTTCACCCCTCCACTTT.

The chain has TRBV29-1 and TRBJ2-5; a weak D match, TRBD2 (6 bases). Germline CDR1 is SQVTM and CDR2 is ANQGSEA. This CDR3 is 12 amino acids long. V shed 8 bases and J shed 1 base, with 11 bases lying between them. CDR3 sequence: CSFQGGQETQYF. The CDR3 DNA is TGCAGCTTCCAGGGAGGCCAAGAGACCCAGTACTTC.

This clone was detected a few times. The genes are TRBV6-1 and TRBJ2-7; TRBD1 matches 9 bases. The J segment lost 2 bases and the V segment lost 1 base, leaving 15 bases of the junction unmatched. The CDR3 consists of 19 residues. The germline CDR1 and CDR2 sequences are MNHNS and SASEGT. Here the CDR3 DNA reads TGTGCCAGCAGTGAAGGAGGGACAGGGTTCATCAAGGGCCCCTACGAGCAGTACTTC. It translates to CASSEGGTGFIKGPYEQYF.